In its sample, the clone carrying this T cell receptor (beta chain) was seen many times. The target antigen is unknown. Original methodology: There were a median of around 96,000 TCRs per sample, with a range from about 20,000 to 700,000. TCRdb re-called the RACE reads through MiXCR, storing one row per CDR3 protein. TCRdb, rather than the study authors, made the V and J calls. The sample lists approximately 52,000 distinct CDR3 sequences, over 8% occurring once. This entry comes from a study of human T cells and chemical hapten exposure. Whole-study results and caveats: The number of TCRs over 1 in 1000 frequency stayed unchanged after DPC. As the donors had alopecia, their immune response may differ from healthy people's.

Noted time point: pre-sensitization, week 0. Treatment in this sample: therapeutic diphenylcyclopropenone sensitization with weekly scalp DPC. Germline trimming cut 4 bases from V and 8 bases from J; bases unmatched to any gene: 9. Germline V gene data show CDR1 as SNHLY and CDR2 as FYNNEI. This CDR3 contains 15 residues. Sample: whole blood, taken in connection with sensitization to the hapten diphenylcyclopropenone (DPC). This TCR was recovered from a woman between 40 and 55 years old with alopecia areata. Some clones in this sample may be carry-over from other donors' samples. The chain joins TRBV2 to TRBJ2-1; 9 bases are a match to TRBD2. As DNA, the CDR3 is TGTGCCAGCAGTGGTGGGTCTAGCGGGGTGGATGAGCAGTTCTTC. It codes for CASSGGSSGVDEQFF.